The present T cell receptor (beta chain) was sequenced within a study of regulatory T cells in long-lasting Graves disease (dated by TCRdb to the early 2020s). Study-level background: Antithyroid drugs had been taken for less than 3 months by newly diagnosed Graves' disease patients. The study took place in China and was registered as a clinical trial. Peripheral blood TCR sequencing and RNA sequencing compared persistent Graves' disease patients with newly diagnosed Graves' disease patients. A total of roughly 35 samples underwent TCR sequencing: about 13 from persistent and roughly 20 from newly diagnosed Graves' disease patients. The full study reports these points: Compared with newly diagnosed patients, persistent Graves' disease patients had lower TCR Shannon entropy and fewer highly expanded clones, which suggests clonal expansion. Sequencing and analysis were limited to the TCR beta chain. The study examined only peripheral blood because the primary lesion, thyroid tissue, could not be accessed. The authors acknowledged the small sample size as a limitation that may reduce accuracy. Patients with persistent disease shared more public clonotypes (about 3,000) than newly diagnosed patients did (around 1,000). Persistent disease showed preferential use of TRBV28, TRBJ1-2 and TRBJ2-5, whereas newly diagnosed disease favored TRBV20-1 and TRBJ2-1.

The library was produced with multiplex PCR. TCRdb records Illumina HiSeq 4000 as the sequencer. CDR3 regions were amplified by Arm-PCR with iRepertoire HTBI primers to construct TCR beta libraries. Before sequencing, the PCR products underwent gel purification. The paper's data handling went like this. A total of under 80 TRBV and 14 TRBJ segments were identified across samples and were used for gene usage analysis of CDR3 amino acid clonotypes. COPE and FqMerger were used to merge the filtered high-quality paired reads into contigs. Contigs were aligned with BLAST to IMGT TRBV, TRBD and TRBJ reference genes, and CDR3 was defined per IMGT. Clonotypes above 0.1% frequency were classified as highly expanded clones. Repertoire diversity was measured by Shannon entropy, and V-J evenness by the Gini coefficient. Public clonotypes were defined as clonotypes shared by more than one individual. Using fastp at Q25 and MiXCR, TCRdb reprocessed the public reads and kept productive beta chains. Rows merge per CDR3 protein into single entries with the most common DNA and genes. None of the V and J calls come from the authors' own analysis; TCRdb made them. Across this sample there are about 540,000 distinct CDR3 sequences, with about 14% seen only once. The ten largest clones capture 10% of the sample.

For this clonotype: Its antigen has not been determined. No much larger clonotype is one base removed from it; base qualities were not supplied.

Inclusive of the bounding cysteine and phenylalanine, the CDR3 is 12 residues long. Only CDR3 DNA is held: 36 bases, read in frame from base 1. Deletion took 0 bases off V and 8 bases off J, with a span of 7 bases between the germline ends. The germline V gene (reference sequence) yields SEHNR for CDR1 and FQNEAQ for CDR2. The intended sense of this specimen's time point label: newly diagnosed GD, antithyroid drugs for less than 3 months. RNA was extracted from PBMCs in TRIzol for both TCR sequencing and RNA sequencing. The diagnosis of Graves' disease was made according to American Thyroid Association guidelines. Recruitment of patients was carried out at an endocrinology department in Xi'an, China. From each patient, 7.5 to 10 milliliters of peripheral blood was collected into an EDTA anticoagulant tube. Ficoll Paque Plus density gradient separation was used to isolate PBMCs, and no additional T cell sorting was done. An Agilent 2100 Bioanalyzer and agarose gel were used to assess RNA quality, and a NanoDrop 2000 was used to measure RNA concentration.

Separately, the same data were catalogued under a study of T cells in Graves' hyperthyroidism and ophthalmopathy. The second paper states: A patient counted as having stable Graves' hyperthyroidism if no progression to ophthalmopathy occurred over 18 months of follow-up. Hyperthyroidism patients were newly diagnosed, with disease duration under 2 months, and aged 18 to 65 years. The study excluded patients with uncontrolled infections, other autoimmune diseases, pregnancy or lactation. Diagnoses were based on clinical symptoms, serum thyroxine and TRAb, thyroid ultrasound and orbital computed tomography. A first-round RT-PCR of the TCR CDR3 used the HTBI primer set with the Qiagen OneStep RT-PCR kit. Blood samples also contained most of the expanded thyroid clonotypes (frequency above 0.001), which suggests that blood repertoires may reflect thyroid immune responses. In cross-validation, a model built on a 13 V-J signature told ophthalmopathy apart from stable hyperthyroidism with 87.88% sensitivity and around 84% specificity, and in testing the same model reached 80%/75%. During validation, the model predicted progression to ophthalmopathy a median of about 6.3 months ahead of onset, with 60% to 71% sensitivity and more than 72% specificity. To identify TCR V-J signatures that set the groups apart, the researchers used a discovery cohort of about a hundred patients, made up of 43 with Graves' ophthalmopathy and some 55 with stable Graves' hyperthyroidism. An independent validation cohort of around 20 hyperthyroidism patients and roughly 16 patients who later progressed to ophthalmopathy tested prospective prediction of ophthalmopathy. The 100 discovery patients were divided at random into training and test sets in a 7:3 ratio. The study also compared thyroid tissue and blood T-cell repertoires from about six Graves' hyperthyroidism patients. After blood sampling, hyperthyroidism patients were treated with methimazole at a starting dose of 30 mg daily, and ophthalmopathy patients were treated with high-dose intravenous methylprednisolone. Libraries were constructed in a second round of multiplex PCR, after which size selection and purification were carried out. Sequencing of the libraries was done on an Illumina HiSeq2000 using paired-end 100 bp reads. SOAPnuke was used to process the raw data, removing reads that contained adapters or uncalled bases, had a mean Phred below 15, or lacked an exact match to the constant primer or identifier. High-quality paired reads were merged with COPE v1.2.5, and unique nucleotide sequences were defined as clonotypes. MiTCR v1.1 was used to align the clonotypes against IMGT TRBV, TRBD and TRBJ reference segments. Analysis was restricted to V-J combinations with a frequency above 0.0001, which covered roughly 99% of repertoires. A TCS score was defined as the ratio between F50 (clonal expansion) and ExV (chaos), using BLOSUM62-based TCRdist between CDR3 peptides within each V-J. Welch's t-statistics and random forest reduced around 510 V-J features to 10 to 15, which were used in a naive Bayes classifier (R e1071). No statistical method was used to fix the sample size in advance, and group allocation was not hidden from the investigators. The paper reports TCR Vbeta CDR3 sequencing of approximately 140 peripheral blood samples: 40 to 45 ophthalmopathy, approximately 74 hyperthyroidism and 17 progressor patients.

This TCR came from a man aged 25 to 40 with Graves disease. Donor details come from another sample of the same person, matched by shared clones. Sequences were derived from peripheral blood mononuclear cells (PBMCs), sampled at new diagnosis, from a patient treated with antithyroid drugs. The chain was built from TRBV7-9 and TRBJ1-1; confidence is insufficient to name the D gene. CDR3 region: CASSLAGSEAFF. The DNA sequence is as follows: TGTGCCAGCAGCTTAGCGGGGTCGGAAGCTTTCTTT.